What follows describes a single TCR beta chain. This clone has only one observation. It has no known antigen specificity. Base qualities are not recorded, but no much larger clone differs from it by a single base. The record originates from a study of cytomegalovirus exposure and HLA in healthy donors (dated by TCRdb to about 2017). For the wider study: In an earlier analysis of fewer than 750 of the donors, roughly 300 Gb of sequence data and 90 million to 130 million unique TCR beta sequences from approximately 180 million T cells were reported. Besides the first cohort of around 670 subjects, a separate validation cohort made up of 95 to 150 different subjects was used. To decide whether each TCR beta V gene segment behaved as functional or pseudogenic, an earlier analysis of some 570 of the donors relied on high-throughput TCR beta sequencing. Roughly 5 DR-DQ haplotypes were handled as single units for association and clustering, since linkage in the cohort was strong. Using immunosequencing, the study profiled T cell repertoires from 666 subjects and related those repertoires to cytomegalovirus serostatus. On average, around 240,000 unique TCR beta nucleotide sequences were sequenced per donor among about 400 genotyped donors of the cohort, with roughly a sixth of those sequences being non-productive. All discovery cohort repertoires had been generated using a single sequencing platform. In a later genetic analysis, genome-wide SNP genotypes for about 65% of the roughly 670 donors were used, and that subset was treated as a discovery cohort. The later analysis used no new phenotypic data to find candidate immune exposures, relying instead on TCR beta sequences and their occurrence across donors. High-throughput TCR immunosequencing, statistical association of individual TCRs with disease status, and machine learning were combined to predict cytomegalovirus infection status. Donor age, sex, ethnicity and CMV serostatus were compiled together with the repertoire data. An early release that covered about 640 HLA-typed donors contained about 300 gigabases of sequencing data and tens of millions of unique TCR sequences. To study patterns of TCR occurrence, a later analysis re-analyzed previously published TCR beta repertoires from 600 to 750 donors and added high-resolution HLA genotyping. The genetic ancestry cluster associated with self-reported Caucasian donors included 81% of the 398 genotyped donors. The study aimed to test whether cataloging public T cell receptors could reveal signatures of past pathogen exposure. The number of typed donors differed by locus: about 629-640 for A, B, C, DRB1 and DQB1; 522 for DQA1; approximately 600 for DPA1; and around 470 for DPB1. HLA typing included class I and class II loci at four-digit resolution.

CDR1 MNHEY and CDR2 SMNVEV were looked up in the germline V gene (reference sequence). Inclusive of the bounding cysteine and phenylalanine, the CDR3 is 13 residues long. Only the CDR3 part of the read is kept: 39 bases, read in frame from the first base. V is reduced by 6 bases and J by 5 bases, leaving a spacing of 13 bases between them. Beyond this particular receptor, the publication reports: Some IMGT-functional V segments, including TRBV6-2 and TRBV6-3, could not be distinguished by the 87-base-pair reads and were therefore excluded. In a later analysis, most CMV-associated TCR beta chains were found to appear HLA-restricted, with HLA associations seemingly driven largely by CMV exposure. A cluster of highly shared sequence variants was judged likely to be a technical artifact of the sequencing pipeline. Roughly uniform sequencing depth across donors was assumed in presence/absence analyses, although this assumption may not hold. The classifier was reported to diagnose cytomegalovirus status with high specificity and sensitivity in both the original and validation cohorts. In a later genetic analysis, fewer N-insertions in productive TCRs were reported among donors in an Asian-associated ancestry cluster than the approximately 630-donor mean. Because HLA typing was missing for some donors at each locus, association tests included only the typed subset. CMV serostatus was the only immune exposure information available for the cohort. This cohort had only TCR beta chains sequenced, and the lack of alpha or paired-chain data limited which features could be detected. A further reported finding was that TCR beta sequences accurately predicted the HLA-A and HLA-B alleles for most subjects in the first cohort. Across donors, most TCR sequences were observed very rarely, whereas some public TCRs were present in many individuals. The authors suggested that the approach could potentially be generalized to other disease states and immunological phenotypes. Seventeen rarely observed V segments, including chromosome 9 orphons, were excluded from the earlier analysis of about 610 of the donors because counts were too low. A total of fewer than 200 TCR beta chains were listed by the study as associated with cytomegalovirus. In a later genetic analysis, a missense DCLRE1C variant was associated with V-gene and J-gene trimming of TCR beta chains, and the association was replicated in an independent cohort. In a later analysis, HLA-associated TCR beta chains showed more clonal expansion and lower generation probabilities than non-associated chains that were equally common. Specific HLA alleles were associated with roughly 17,000 TCR beta sequences at a false discovery rate of 0.05 in a later analysis. When HLA alleles, especially DR and DQ, strongly co-occurred, TCR associations were difficult to assign to individual alleles. A few of the identified cytomegalovirus-associated TCR beta chains were confirmed in vitro to be specific for cytomegalovirus antigens. Broadly in line with IMGT annotations, most TCR beta V segments showed up in productive rearrangements about 87% or about 30% of the time in an earlier analysis of approximately 600 of the donors. Several of the top co-occurrence clusters appeared to be linked to parvovirus B19, influenza, CMV and Epstein-Barr virus, according to a later analysis. Correlated functional status among segregating V segments might be attributable to linkage disequilibrium, but an unknown experimental factor could not be ruled out. In a later analysis, TCR association rates were found to vary across HLA loci, with the most associated TCRs seen for DRB1 alleles and the fewest for HLA-C alleles.

The library came from the immunoSEQ multiplex PCR assay. The multiplex PCR relied on a mix of 60 forward primers for TCR Vbeta segments and 13 reverse primers for TCR Jbeta segments. Amplification of the CDR3 region of rearranged TCR beta genes was performed with a multiplex PCR assay on genomic DNA. The Illumina HiSeq System was used to sequence the amplified TCR beta libraries as 87-base-pair reads. The study's own analysis went as follows. A later analysis counted tens of millions of unique TCR beta chains across the 640 or so repertoires, and 9 million to 14 million of these chains were shared by at least two donors. To remove PCR and sequencing errors, raw reads were error-corrected and collapsed into unique sequences using a nearest-neighbor algorithm that merged closely related sequences. To assign V, D and J gene segments, CDR3 sequences were aligned to IMGT reference sequences. Each retained sequence needed at least a six-nucleotide match to both a V gene segment and a J gene segment. A rearrangement counted as productive if the CDR3 had no stop codons and remained in frame with V and J, and every other rearrangement counted as non-productive. Following IMGT convention, CDR3 was defined as the stretch from the second conserved V-encoded cysteine up to the conserved J-encoded phenylalanine. The earlier analysis of a few hundred of the donors excluded any sequence lacking an unambiguous match to a single V gene segment. An earlier analysis of approximately 590 of the donors called V segments functional above 56.7% productive rearrangements and segregating when the between-donor standard deviation exceeded 5%. To diagnose cytomegalovirus status from the catalog of TCR beta chain sequences, a statistical classification framework was built. In a later analysis, V and J genes were assigned by comparing TCR nucleotide sequences against IMGT/GENE-DB human TR gene sequences. A later analysis assigned CDR3 sequences and most-parsimonious VDJ recombination scenarios with the TCRdist pipeline. In a later analysis, each TCR beta chain was defined by its CDR3 amino acid sequence together with its V-gene family, and reads lacking a unique V-gene family were excluded. To address suspected cross-contamination and a sequencing artifact, a later analysis removed around 600 highly shared, low-generation-probability nucleotide sequences. In a later analysis, a clonal expansion index for each public chain was calculated from normalized within-repertoire ranks of inferred template counts. A later analysis computed generation probabilities with a VDJ recombination model fitted to out-of-frame rearrangements, and checked the results against IGoR. In a later analysis, TCR-TCR, TCR-HLA and TCR-CMV co-occurrence was scored with hypergeometric tests, and a repertoire-size bias correction was applied to TCR pairs. To estimate false discovery rates, a later analysis permuted the HLA or CMV assignments 20 times. In a later analysis, co-occurring TCRs were grouped using DBSCAN, with TCRdist sequence similarity added in when clustering inside HLA-allele-positive subsets. Repertoires with fewer than 30,000 or more than 120,000 public chains were left out of co-occurrence clustering, as were a handful of repertoires with anomalous nucleotide sharing. Not all clones reach the TCRdb copy of this immuneACCESS table, which keeps in-frame sequences only. Checked studies attribute under half of the gap to unresolved V genes and leave the rest unexplained. D and trimming come from the DNA, and the V and J calls and clone size come from that table. This sample has 100,000 to 150,000 clones in its table, and about 82% of those were observed once. The leading ten clones occupy approximately 1.1% of the sample.

The cohort comprised approximately 700 healthy bone marrow donors. Cohort members were all nominally healthy when sampled, although unrecorded immune exposures were likely present. The donor tested CMV seronegative, placing the donor among the 350 to 400 seronegative members of the cohort. Each donor provided a peripheral blood sample, and peripheral blood mononuclear cells were used for TCR beta sequencing. Genomic DNA was extracted from the blood cell samples with the Qiagen DNeasy Blood Extraction Kit. This receptor was obtained from a boy aged 5-17 years in good health and CMV-seronegative. Sequenced input: PBMCs. The V gene is TRBV27 and the J gene is TRBJ2-5, with TRBD1 tentatively as D gene (5 bases match). The bases read TGTGCCAGCAGATACAGGAAACGGGAGACCCAGTACTTC. Its amino acids are CASRYRKRETQYF.